A single sample is the source of the 8 T cell receptor beta chains below, sequenced in a study of graft-versus-host responses after intestinal transplantation. Clones were sequenced by immunoSEQ multiplex PCR, and TCRdb holds only the in-frame ones, with some missing. The data hold fewer than 25,000 clones, with approximately 85% observed a single time. The input for sequencing was PBMCs, taken around 14 months after intestinal transplant. The receptors shown here come from a human patient who received an intestinal transplant, so some T cells may come from the graft donor.

The chain joins TRBV28 to TRBJ1-1; D is ambiguous. This CDR3 has 15 residues. Trimming shortened V by 7 bases and J by 0 bases, and 15 bases separated the two germline ends. CDR1 MDHEN and CDR2 SYDVKM come from the germline V gene. The CDR3 protein is CASNGLFGVNTEAFF. The CDR3 region has the DNA TGTGCCAGCAATGGCCTGTTTGGGGTGAACACTGAAGCTTTCTTT.

This clone was seen once. The rearrangement joins TRBV19 to TRBJ2-6; D is ambiguous. The ends were cut back, 5 bases at V and 0 bases at J, with 5 bases in the middle. Germline V gives CDR1 LNHDA, CDR2 SQIVND (reference sequence). This CDR3 is 14 amino acids long. The CDR3 nucleotides read TGTGCCAGTAGTCCTCTCTCTGGGGCCAACGTCCTGACTTTC. This sequence encodes CASSPLSGANVLTF.

The genes are TRBV10-1 and TRBJ2-3, with unresolved D. Germline assignment: CDR1 WNHNN and CDR2 SYGVQD (reference sequence). V was clipped by 2 bases and J by 4 bases, with 7 bases between them. This CDR3 spans 13 amino acids. The CDR3 DNA is TGCGCCAGCAGTGAGAGATCCGCAGATACGCAGTATTTT. Translation: CASSERSADTQYF.

The chain carries TRBV19 and TRBJ2-3; the D is unclear. Looked up from germline, CDR1 is LNHDA and CDR2 is SQIVND (reference sequence). This CDR3 has 13 residues. V lost 9 bases, J lost 4 bases, and 14 bases lay in between. CDR3 loop: CASGYKASDTQYF. CDR3 nucleotides: TGTGCCAGCGGATATAAGGCATCAGATACGCAGTATTTT. The full variable domain, its missing parts supplied by reference TRBV19 and TRBJ2-3, is DGGITQSPKYLFRKEGQNVTLSCEQNLNHDAMYWYRQDPGQGLRLIYYSQIVNDFQKGDIAEGYSVSREKKESFPLTVTSAQKNPTAFYLCASGYKASDTQYFGPGTRLTVL.

In DNA, the CDR3 is TGCGCCAGCAGCTTGGGACTAGCGGGAGTGGGCACAGATACGCAGTATTTT. Translated, it gives CASSLGLAGVGTDTQYF. The rearrangement uses TRBV5-1 and TRBJ2-3; 12 bases agree with TRBD2. The CDR3 length is 17 residues. Germline V gives CDR1 SGHRS, CDR2 YFSETQ. After removal of 0 bases from V and 1 base from J, the junction contained 3 bases not matched to a gene.

The count of this clone is one. This sequence joins TRBV7-2 and TRBJ2-5; 7 nucleotides line up with TRBD1. This CDR3 spans 17 amino acids. CDR1 is SGHTA, CDR2 FQGNSA, per germline. The trim removed 0 bases at V and 2 bases at J, leaving 9 bases unmatched. The CDR3 region is CASSLALIRDRQETQYF. The CDR3 DNA reads TGTGCCAGCAGCTTAGCCTTAATCCGGGACAGACAAGAGACCCAGTACTTC.

A single count supports this clone. The chain links TRBV27 to TRBJ1-1; no reliable D call. CDR3 size: 15 residues. Trimming left V 2 bases short and J 1 base short, with 11 bases between. The V gene's germline CDR1 is MNHEY and CDR2 SMNVEV (reference sequence). CDR3 DNA: TGTGCCAGCAGTTTAAGTCCGCGGAGGAACACTGAAGCTTTCTTT. This translates into CASSLSPRRNTEAFF.

The chain joins TRBV30 to TRBJ2-5; TRBD2 matches 11 bases. CDR3 length equals 18 residues. V lost 8 bases, J lost 1 base, and 18 bases stayed unmatched. Germline CDR1 reads GTSNPN; CDR2 reads SVGIG (reference sequence). The DNA for the CDR3 is TGTGCCGCCCTTAATGGACTAGCGGGTGTGGACTTCCAAGAGACCCAGTACTTC. Its protein product is CAALNGLAGVDFQETQYF.